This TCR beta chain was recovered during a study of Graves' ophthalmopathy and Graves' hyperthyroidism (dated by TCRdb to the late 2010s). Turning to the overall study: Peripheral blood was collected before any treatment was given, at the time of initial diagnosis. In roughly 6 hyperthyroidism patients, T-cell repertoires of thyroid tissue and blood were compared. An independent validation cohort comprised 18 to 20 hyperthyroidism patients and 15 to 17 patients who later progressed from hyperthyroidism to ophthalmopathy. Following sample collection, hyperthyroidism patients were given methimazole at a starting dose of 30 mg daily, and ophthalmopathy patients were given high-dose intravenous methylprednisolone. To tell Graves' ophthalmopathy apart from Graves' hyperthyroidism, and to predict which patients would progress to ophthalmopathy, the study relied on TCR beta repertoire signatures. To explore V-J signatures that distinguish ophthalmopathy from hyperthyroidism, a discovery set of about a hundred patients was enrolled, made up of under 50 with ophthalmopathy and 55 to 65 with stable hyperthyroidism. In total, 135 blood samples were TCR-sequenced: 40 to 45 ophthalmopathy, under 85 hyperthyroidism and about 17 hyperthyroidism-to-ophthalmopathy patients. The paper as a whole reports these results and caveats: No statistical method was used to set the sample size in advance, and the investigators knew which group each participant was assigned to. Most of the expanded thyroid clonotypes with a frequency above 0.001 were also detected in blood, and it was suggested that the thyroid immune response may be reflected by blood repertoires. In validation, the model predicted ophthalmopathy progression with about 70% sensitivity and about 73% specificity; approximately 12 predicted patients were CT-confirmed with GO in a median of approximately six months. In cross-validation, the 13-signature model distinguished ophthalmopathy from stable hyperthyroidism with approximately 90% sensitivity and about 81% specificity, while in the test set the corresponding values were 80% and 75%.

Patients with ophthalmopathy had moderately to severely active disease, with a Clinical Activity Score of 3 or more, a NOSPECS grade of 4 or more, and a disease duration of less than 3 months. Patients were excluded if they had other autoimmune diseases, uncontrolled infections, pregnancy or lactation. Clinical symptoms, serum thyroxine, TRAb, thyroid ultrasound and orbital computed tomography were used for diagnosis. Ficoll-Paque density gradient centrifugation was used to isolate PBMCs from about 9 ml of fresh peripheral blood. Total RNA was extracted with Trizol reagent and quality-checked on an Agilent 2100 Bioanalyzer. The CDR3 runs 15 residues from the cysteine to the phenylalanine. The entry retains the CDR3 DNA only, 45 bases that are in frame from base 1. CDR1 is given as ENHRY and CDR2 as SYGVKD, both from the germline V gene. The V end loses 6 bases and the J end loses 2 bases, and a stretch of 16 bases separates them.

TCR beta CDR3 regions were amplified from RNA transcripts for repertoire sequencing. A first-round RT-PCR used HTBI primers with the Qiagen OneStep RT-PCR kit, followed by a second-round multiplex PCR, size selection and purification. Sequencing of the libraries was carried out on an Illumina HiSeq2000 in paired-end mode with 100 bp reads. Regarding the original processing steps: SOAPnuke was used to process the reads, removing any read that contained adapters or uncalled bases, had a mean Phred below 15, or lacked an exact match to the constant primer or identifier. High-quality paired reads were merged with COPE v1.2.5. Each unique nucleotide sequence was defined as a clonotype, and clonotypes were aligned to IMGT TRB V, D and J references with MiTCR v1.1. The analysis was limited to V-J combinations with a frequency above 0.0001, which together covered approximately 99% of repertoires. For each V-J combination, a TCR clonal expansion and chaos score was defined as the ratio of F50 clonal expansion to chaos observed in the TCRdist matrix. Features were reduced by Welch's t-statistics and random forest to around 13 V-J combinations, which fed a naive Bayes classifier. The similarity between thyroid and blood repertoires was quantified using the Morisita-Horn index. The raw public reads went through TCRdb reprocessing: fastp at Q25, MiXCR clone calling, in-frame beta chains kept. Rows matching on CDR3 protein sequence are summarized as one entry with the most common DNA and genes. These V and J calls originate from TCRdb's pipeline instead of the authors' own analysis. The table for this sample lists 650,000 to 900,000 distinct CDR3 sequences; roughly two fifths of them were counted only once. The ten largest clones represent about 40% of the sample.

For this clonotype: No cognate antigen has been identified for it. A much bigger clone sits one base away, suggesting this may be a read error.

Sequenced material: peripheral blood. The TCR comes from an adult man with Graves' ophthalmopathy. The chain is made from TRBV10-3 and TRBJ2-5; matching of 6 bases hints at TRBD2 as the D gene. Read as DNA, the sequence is TGTGCCATCAGGGGTTCCCTAGCGAGTCAAGAGACCCAGTACTTC. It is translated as CAIRGSLASQETQYF.